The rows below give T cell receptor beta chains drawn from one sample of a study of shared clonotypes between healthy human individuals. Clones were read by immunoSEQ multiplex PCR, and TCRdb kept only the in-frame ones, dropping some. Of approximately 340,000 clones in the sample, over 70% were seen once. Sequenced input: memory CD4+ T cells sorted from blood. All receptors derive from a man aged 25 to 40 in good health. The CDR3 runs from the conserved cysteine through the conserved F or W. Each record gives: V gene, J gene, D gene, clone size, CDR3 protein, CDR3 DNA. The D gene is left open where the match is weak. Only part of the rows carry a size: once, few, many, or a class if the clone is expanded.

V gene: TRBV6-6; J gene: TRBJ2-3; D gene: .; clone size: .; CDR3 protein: CASRGSADTQYF; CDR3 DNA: TGTGCCAGCAGGGGGTCGGCAGATACGCAGTATTTT
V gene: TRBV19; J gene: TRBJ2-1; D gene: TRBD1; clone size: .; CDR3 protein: CASSRSRTGVGNEQFF; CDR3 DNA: TGTGCCAGTAGTAGATCTAGAACAGGGGTAGGCAATGAGCAGTTCTTC
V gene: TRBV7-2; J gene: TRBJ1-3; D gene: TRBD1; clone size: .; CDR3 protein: CASSRDRDTNTIYF; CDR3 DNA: TGTGCCAGCAGCCGGGACAGGGATACGAACACCATATATTTT
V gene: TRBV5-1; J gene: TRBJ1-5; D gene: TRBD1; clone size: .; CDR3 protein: CASSTGTGDQPQHF; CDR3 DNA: TGCGCCAGCAGCACCGGGACAGGGGATCAGCCCCAGCATTTT
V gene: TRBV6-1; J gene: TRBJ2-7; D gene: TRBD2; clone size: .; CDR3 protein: CASSATSVWYEQYF; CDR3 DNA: TGTGCCAGCAGTGCGACTAGCGTCTGGTACGAGCAGTACTTC
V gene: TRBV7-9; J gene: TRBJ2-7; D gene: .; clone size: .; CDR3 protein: CASSPQQSGQYF; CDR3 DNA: TGTGCCAGCAGCCCGCAGCAATCAGGGCAGTACTTC
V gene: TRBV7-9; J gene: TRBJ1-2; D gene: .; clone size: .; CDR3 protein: CASSLVAGSANYGYTF; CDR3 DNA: TGTGCCAGCAGCTTAGTTGCGGGCTCGGCAAACTATGGCTACACCTTC
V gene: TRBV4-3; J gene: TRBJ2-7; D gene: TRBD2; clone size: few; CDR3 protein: CASSHGPGLGAEQYF; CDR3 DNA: TGCGCCAGCAGCCACGGACCGGGACTAGGTGCCGAGCAGTACTTC
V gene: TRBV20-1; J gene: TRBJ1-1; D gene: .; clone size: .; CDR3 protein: CSARDYAEAFF; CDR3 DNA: TGCAGTGCTAGAGATTACGCTGAAGCTTTCTTT
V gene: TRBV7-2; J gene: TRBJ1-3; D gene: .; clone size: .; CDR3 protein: CASSAGRGNTIYF; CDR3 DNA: TGTGCCAGCAGCGCCGGGAGGGGAAACACCATATATTTT
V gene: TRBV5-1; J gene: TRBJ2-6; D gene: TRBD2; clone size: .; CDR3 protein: CASSLVGGRAYSGANVLTF; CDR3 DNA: TGCGCCAGCAGCTTGGTCGGCGGGAGGGCATACTCTGGGGCCAACGTCCTGACTTTC
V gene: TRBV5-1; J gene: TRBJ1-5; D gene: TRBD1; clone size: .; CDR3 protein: CASSPGAGGGNQPQHF; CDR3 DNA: TGCGCCAGCAGCCCTGGGGCAGGGGGCGGCAATCAGCCCCAGCATTTT
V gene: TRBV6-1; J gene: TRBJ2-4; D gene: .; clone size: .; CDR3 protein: CASSGTNIIQYF; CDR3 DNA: TGTGCCAGCAGCGGGACAAATATCATTCAGTACTTC
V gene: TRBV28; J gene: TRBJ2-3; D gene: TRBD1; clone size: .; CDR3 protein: CASSFPGQGADTQYF; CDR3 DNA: TGTGCCAGCAGTTTCCCTGGACAGGGTGCAGATACGCAGTATTTT
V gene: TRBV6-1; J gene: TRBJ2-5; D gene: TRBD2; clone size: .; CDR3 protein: CASSVTSGQETQYF; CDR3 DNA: TGTGCCAGCAGTGTGACTAGCGGACAAGAGACCCAGTACTTC
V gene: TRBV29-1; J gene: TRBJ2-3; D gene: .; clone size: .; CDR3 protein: CSVVGQRDTQYF; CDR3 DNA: TGCAGCGTTGTAGGCCAACGAGATACGCAGTATTTT
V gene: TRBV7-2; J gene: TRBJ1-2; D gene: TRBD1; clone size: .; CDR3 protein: CASSASSGGSYGYTF; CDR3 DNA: TGTGCCAGCAGCGCGTCGTCAGGGGGCTCCTATGGCTACACCTTC
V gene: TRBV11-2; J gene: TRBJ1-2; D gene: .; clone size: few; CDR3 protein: CASSLGQRYGYTF; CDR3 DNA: TGTGCCAGCAGCTTAGGACAGCGCTATGGCTACACCTTC
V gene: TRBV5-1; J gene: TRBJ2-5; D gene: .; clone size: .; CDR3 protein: CASSLETGGETQYF; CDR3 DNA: TGCGCCAGCAGCTTGGAGACAGGCGGCGAGACCCAGTACTTC
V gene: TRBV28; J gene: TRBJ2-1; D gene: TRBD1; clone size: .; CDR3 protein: CASSPRGREDEQFF; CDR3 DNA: TGTGCCAGCAGTCCAAGGGGGCGCGAGGATGAGCAGTTCTTC
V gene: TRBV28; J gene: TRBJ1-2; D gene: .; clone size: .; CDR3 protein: CASSFGGSVNGYTF; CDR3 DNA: TGTGCCAGCAGTTTTGGGGGCAGTGTGAATGGCTACACCTTC
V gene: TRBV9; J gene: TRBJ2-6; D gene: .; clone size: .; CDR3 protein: CASSASSRQTGANVLTF; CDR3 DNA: TGTGCCAGCAGCGCCTCGTCCCGCCAAACTGGGGCCAACGTCCTGACTTTC
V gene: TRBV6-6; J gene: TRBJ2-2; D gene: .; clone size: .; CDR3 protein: CASSLATGELFF; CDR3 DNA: TGTGCCAGCAGTTTAGCGACCGGGGAGCTGTTTTTT
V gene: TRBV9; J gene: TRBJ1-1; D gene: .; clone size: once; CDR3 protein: CASSSHGSPSTEAFF; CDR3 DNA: TGTGCCAGCAGCTCCCATGGGTCCCCGTCCACTGAAGCTTTCTTT
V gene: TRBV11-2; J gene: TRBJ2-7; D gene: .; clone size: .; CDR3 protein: CASGFAYEQYF; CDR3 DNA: TGTGCCAGCGGGTTTGCCTACGAGCAGTACTTC
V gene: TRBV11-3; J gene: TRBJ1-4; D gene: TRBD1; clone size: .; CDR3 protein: CASSLAPTGRGEKLFF; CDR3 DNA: TGTGCCAGCAGCTTAGCCCCGACAGGGAGAGGTGAAAAACTGTTTTTT
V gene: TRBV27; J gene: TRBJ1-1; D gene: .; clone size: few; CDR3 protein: CASTEGGTEAFF; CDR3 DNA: TGTGCCAGCACTGAAGGGGGCACTGAAGCTTTCTTT
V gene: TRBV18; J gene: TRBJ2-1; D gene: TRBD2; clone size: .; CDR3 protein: CASSPTGRGPNEQFF; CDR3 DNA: TGTGCCAGCTCACCAACCGGGAGGGGTCCCAATGAGCAGTTCTTC
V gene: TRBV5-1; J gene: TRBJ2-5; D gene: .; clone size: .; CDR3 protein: CASSLATEETQYF; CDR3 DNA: TGCGCCAGCAGCTTGGCCACAGAAGAGACCCAGTACTTC
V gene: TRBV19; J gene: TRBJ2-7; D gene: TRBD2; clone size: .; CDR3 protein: CASSIEGVAGGYEQYF; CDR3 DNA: TGTGCCAGTAGTATAGAAGGGGTAGCGGGAGGCTACGAGCAGTACTTC
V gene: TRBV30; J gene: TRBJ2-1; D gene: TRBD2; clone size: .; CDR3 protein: CAWSATSGRFYEQFF; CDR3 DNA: TGTGCCTGGAGTGCGACTAGCGGGAGGTTCTATGAGCAGTTCTTC
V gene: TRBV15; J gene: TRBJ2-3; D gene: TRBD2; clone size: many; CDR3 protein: CATSRVASGSLTDTQYF; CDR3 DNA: TGTGCCACCAGCAGAGTTGCTAGCGGGAGCCTCACAGATACGCAGTATTTT
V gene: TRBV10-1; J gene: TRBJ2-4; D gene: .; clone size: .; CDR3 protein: CASSEWHAKNIQYF; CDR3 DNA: TGCGCCAGCAGTGAGTGGCACGCCAAAAACATTCAGTACTTC
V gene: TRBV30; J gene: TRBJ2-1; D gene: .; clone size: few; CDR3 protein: CATRTLLAYNEQFF; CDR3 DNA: TGTGCCACAAGGACACTCCTCGCGTACAATGAGCAGTTCTTC
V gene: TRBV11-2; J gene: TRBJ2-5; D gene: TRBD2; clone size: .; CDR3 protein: CASSWTSGRGQETQYF; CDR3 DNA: TGTGCCAGCAGCTGGACTAGCGGGAGGGGGCAAGAGACCCAGTACTTC
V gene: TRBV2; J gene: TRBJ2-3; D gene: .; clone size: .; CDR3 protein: CASKLAGLTDTQYF; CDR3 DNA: TGTGCCAGCAAATTGGCGGGACTCACAGATACGCAGTATTTT
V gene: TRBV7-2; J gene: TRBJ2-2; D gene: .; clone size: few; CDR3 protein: CASRAGASTGELFF; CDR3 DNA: TGTGCCAGCAGGGCAGGGGCGAGCACCGGGGAGCTGTTTTTT
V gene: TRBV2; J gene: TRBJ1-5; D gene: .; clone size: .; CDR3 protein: CASSDRISNQPQHF; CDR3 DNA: TGTGCCAGCAGTGACAGAATTAGCAATCAGCCCCAGCATTTT
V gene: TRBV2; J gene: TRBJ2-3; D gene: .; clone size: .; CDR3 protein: CASSHESVDDTQYF; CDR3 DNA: TGTGCCAGCAGCCATGAGTCGGTGGACGATACGCAGTATTTT
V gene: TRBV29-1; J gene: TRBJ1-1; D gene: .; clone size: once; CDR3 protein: CSGSGGSGSEAFF; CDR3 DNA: TGCAGCGGTTCGGGGGGGAGTGGTTCTGAAGCTTTCTTT
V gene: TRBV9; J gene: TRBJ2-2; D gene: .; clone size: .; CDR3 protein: CASSVVRDDGELFF; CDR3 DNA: TGTGCCAGCAGCGTAGTCAGGGACGATGGGGAGCTGTTTTTT
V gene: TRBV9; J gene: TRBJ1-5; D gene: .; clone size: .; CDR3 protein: CASSVGENQPQHF; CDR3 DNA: TGTGCCAGCAGCGTAGGAGAAAATCAGCCCCAGCATTTT
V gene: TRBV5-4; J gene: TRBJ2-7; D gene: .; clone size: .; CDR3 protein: CASSLVAVSSYEQYF; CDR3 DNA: TGTGCCAGCAGCTTGGTAGCGGTTAGCTCCTACGAGCAGTACTTC
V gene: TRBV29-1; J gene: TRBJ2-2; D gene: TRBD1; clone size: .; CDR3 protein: CSGVTGTGELFF; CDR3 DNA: TGCAGCGGAGTGACAGGGACCGGGGAGCTGTTTTTT
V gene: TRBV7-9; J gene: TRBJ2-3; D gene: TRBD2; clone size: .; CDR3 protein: CASSLSGVSTDTQYF; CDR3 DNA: TGTGCCAGCAGCTTGAGCGGGGTTAGCACAGATACGCAGTATTTT
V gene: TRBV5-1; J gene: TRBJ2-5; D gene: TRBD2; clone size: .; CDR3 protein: CASSFAQGSREGRETQYF; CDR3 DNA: TGCGCCAGCAGCTTCGCACAGGGGTCGCGGGAGGGCCGGGAGACCCAGTACTTC
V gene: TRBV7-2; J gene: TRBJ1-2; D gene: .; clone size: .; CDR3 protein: CASSSPGNGYTF; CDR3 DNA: TGTGCCAGCAGCTCCCCAGGGAATGGCTACACCTTC
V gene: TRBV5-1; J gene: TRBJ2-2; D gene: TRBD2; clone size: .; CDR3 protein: CASSLVVAGGPEVGELFF; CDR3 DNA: TGCGCCAGCAGCTTGGTGGTAGCGGGAGGGCCTGAGGTCGGGGAGCTGTTTTTT
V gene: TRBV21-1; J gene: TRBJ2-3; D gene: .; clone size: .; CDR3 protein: CASSKETDTDTQYF; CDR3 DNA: TGTGCCAGCAGCAAAGAGACGGACACAGATACGCAGTATTTT
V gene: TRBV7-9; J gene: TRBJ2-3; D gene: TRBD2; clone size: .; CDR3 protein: CASSMGLAQDTQYF; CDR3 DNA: TGTGCCAGCAGCATGGGACTAGCACAAGATACGCAGTATTTT
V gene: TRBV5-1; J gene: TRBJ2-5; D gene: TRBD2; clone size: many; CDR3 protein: CASSSGLAGLIQETQYF; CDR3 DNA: TGCGCCAGCAGCTCCGGACTAGCGGGATTGATCCAAGAGACCCAGTACTTC
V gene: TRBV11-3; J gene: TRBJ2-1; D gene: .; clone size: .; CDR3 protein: CASSYGGLSHEQFF; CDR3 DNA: TGTGCCAGCAGCTACGGAGGACTATCCCATGAGCAGTTCTTC
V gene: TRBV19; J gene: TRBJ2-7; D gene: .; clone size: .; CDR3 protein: CASSIGGAAGYEQYF; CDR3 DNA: TGTGCCAGTAGTATAGGAGGGGCCGCGGGCTACGAGCAGTACTTC
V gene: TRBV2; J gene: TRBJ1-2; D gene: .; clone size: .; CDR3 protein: CASSRTAGYGYTF; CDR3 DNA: TGTGCCAGCAGCCGGACAGCTGGCTATGGCTACACCTTC
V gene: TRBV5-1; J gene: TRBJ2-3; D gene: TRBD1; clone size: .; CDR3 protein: CASSEVGQGVDTQYF; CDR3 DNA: TGCGCCAGCAGCGAGGTGGGACAGGGTGTTGATACGCAGTATTTT
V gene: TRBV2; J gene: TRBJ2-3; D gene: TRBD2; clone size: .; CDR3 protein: CASSRGLLWTDTQYF; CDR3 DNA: TGTGCCAGCAGCCGGGGACTATTGTGGACAGATACGCAGTATTTT
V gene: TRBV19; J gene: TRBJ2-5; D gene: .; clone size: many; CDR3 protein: CASSIGRRQTQTQYF; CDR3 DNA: TGTGCCAGTAGTATAGGCCGTCGACAGACCCAGACCCAGTACTTC
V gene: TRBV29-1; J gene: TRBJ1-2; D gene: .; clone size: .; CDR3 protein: CSVRAQVNYGYTF; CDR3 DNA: TGCAGCGTTCGTGCTCAGGTTAACTATGGCTACACCTTC
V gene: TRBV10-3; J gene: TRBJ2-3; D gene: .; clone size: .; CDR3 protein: CAISESEDTQYF; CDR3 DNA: TGTGCCATCAGTGAGTCGGAAGATACGCAGTATTTT
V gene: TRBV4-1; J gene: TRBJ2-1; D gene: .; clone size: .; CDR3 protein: CASSQGILASNEQFF; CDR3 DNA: TGCGCCAGCAGCCAAGGCATTCTAGCTTCCAATGAGCAGTTCTTC